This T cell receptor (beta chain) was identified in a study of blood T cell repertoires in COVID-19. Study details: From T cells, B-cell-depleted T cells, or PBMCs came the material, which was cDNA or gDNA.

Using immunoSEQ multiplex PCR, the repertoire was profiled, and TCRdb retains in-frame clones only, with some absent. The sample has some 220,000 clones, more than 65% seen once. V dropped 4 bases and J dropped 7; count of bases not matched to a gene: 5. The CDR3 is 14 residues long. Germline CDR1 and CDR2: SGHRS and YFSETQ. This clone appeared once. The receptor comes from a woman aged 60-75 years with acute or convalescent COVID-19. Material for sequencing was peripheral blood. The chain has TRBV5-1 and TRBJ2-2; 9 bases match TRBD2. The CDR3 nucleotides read TGCGCCAGCAGCGGATTAGCGGGGGACGGGGAGCTGTTTTTT. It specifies CASSGLAGDGELFF.